A selection of T cell receptor beta chains follows, all from one sample in a study of T cell changes during pregnancy in multiple sclerosis. Sequencing was performed with immunoSEQ multiplex PCR; in TCRdb, only in-frame clones are kept and a portion is missing. Among about 69,000 clones listed, approximately 91% were seen once. The sample here was peripheral blood, taken in the third trimester of pregnancy. Source of these receptors: a female donor with multiple sclerosis, enrolled in a pregnancy study. Each CDR3 is given with its conserved first and last residue. Each record gives: V gene, D gene, CDR3 length, J gene, clone size, CDR3 protein, CDR3 DNA. A D gene is named only where the DNA matches it firmly. Clone size is given for some rows only: seen once, a few or many times, or a class if the clone is expanded.

v_call: TRBV4-2
d_call: .
cdr3_length: 18
j_call: TRBJ1-3
clone_size: once
cdr3_aa: CASSQKHRADTSGNTIYF
cdr3_nt: TGTGCCAGCAGCCAAAAGCACAGGGCGGATACTTCTGGAAACACCATATATTTT

v_call: TRBV27
d_call: .
cdr3_length: 15
j_call: TRBJ2-3
clone_size: once
cdr3_aa: CASHALGTSTDTQYF
cdr3_nt: TGTGCCAGCCATGCCCTAGGGACTAGCACAGATACGCAGTATTTT

v_call: TRBV15
d_call: .
cdr3_length: 11
j_call: TRBJ2-7
clone_size: .
cdr3_aa: CATSSTYEQYF
cdr3_nt: TGTGCCACCAGCTCAACCTACGAGCAGTACTTC

v_call: TRBV6-1
d_call: .
cdr3_length: 12
j_call: TRBJ1-1
clone_size: .
cdr3_aa: CASVQWNTEAFF
cdr3_nt: TGTGCCAGCGTTCAGTGGAACACTGAAGCTTTCTTT

v_call: TRBV11-2
d_call: TRBD2
cdr3_length: 17
j_call: TRBJ2-3
clone_size: .
cdr3_aa: CASSFPGLAGDTDTQYF
cdr3_nt: TGTGCCAGCAGCTTCCCGGGACTAGCGGGGGACACAGATACGCAGTATTTT

v_call: TRBV2
d_call: TRBD1
cdr3_length: 14
j_call: TRBJ2-1
clone_size: .
cdr3_aa: CASKGRGLYNEQFF
cdr3_nt: TGTGCCAGCAAGGGCAGGGGGCTCTACAATGAGCAGTTCTTC

v_call: TRBV5-1
d_call: TRBD1
cdr3_length: 14
j_call: TRBJ2-7
clone_size: .
cdr3_aa: CASSTGQTYYEQYF
cdr3_nt: TGCGCCAGCAGCACGGGACAGACCTACTACGAGCAGTACTTC

v_call: TRBV7-2
d_call: .
cdr3_length: 15
j_call: TRBJ2-4
clone_size: .
cdr3_aa: CASSLAQRQRNIQYF
cdr3_nt: TGTGCCAGCAGCTTAGCGCAACGGCAGCGCAACATTCAGTACTTC

v_call: TRBV18
d_call: TRBD1
cdr3_length: 16
j_call: TRBJ1-3
clone_size: .
cdr3_aa: CASSPTRGLTGNTIYF
cdr3_nt: TGTGCCAGCTCACCTACGAGGGGGCTAACTGGAAACACCATATATTTT

v_call: TRBV20-1
d_call: .
cdr3_length: 11
j_call: TRBJ1-2
clone_size: .
cdr3_aa: CSAREEPGYTF
cdr3_nt: TGCAGTGCTAGGGAGGAACCCGGATACACCTTC

v_call: TRBV4-1
d_call: .
cdr3_length: 14
j_call: TRBJ2-7
clone_size: .
cdr3_aa: CASSPRQWSYEQYF
cdr3_nt: TGCGCCAGCAGCCCCCGACAGTGGTCCTACGAGCAGTACTTC

v_call: TRBV7-9
d_call: .
cdr3_length: 14
j_call: TRBJ1-4
clone_size: .
cdr3_aa: CASSLAGGREKLFF
cdr3_nt: TGTGCCAGCAGCCTAGCGGGAGGAAGAGAAAAACTGTTTTTT

v_call: TRBV5-6
d_call: .
cdr3_length: 14
j_call: TRBJ2-1
clone_size: .
cdr3_aa: CASRPRTGGNEQFF
cdr3_nt: TGTGCCAGTCGGCCCAGGACAGGAGGGAATGAGCAGTTCTTC

v_call: TRBV9
d_call: .
cdr3_length: 15
j_call: TRBJ1-2
clone_size: .
cdr3_aa: CASSQEPTGGYGYTF
cdr3_nt: TGTGCCAGCAGCCAAGAGCCGACCGGGGGCTATGGCTACACCTTC

v_call: TRBV7-9
d_call: TRBD1
cdr3_length: 15
j_call: TRBJ1-2
clone_size: .
cdr3_aa: CASSPYSGTGSGYTF
cdr3_nt: TGTGCCAGCAGCCCCTACTCCGGGACAGGGTCTGGCTACACCTTC

v_call: TRBV6-1
d_call: TRBD1
cdr3_length: 14
j_call: TRBJ2-7
clone_size: .
cdr3_aa: CASIMSRDSREQYF
cdr3_nt: TGTGCCAGCATTATGTCCCGGGACAGCCGCGAGCAGTACTTC

v_call: TRBV5-1
d_call: TRBD2
cdr3_length: 13
j_call: TRBJ2-1
clone_size: .
cdr3_aa: CASSLGVSGLPFF
cdr3_nt: TGCGCCAGCAGCCTTGGAGTATCGGGACTACCGTTCTTC

v_call: TRBV4-3
d_call: .
cdr3_length: 15
j_call: TRBJ2-3
clone_size: .
cdr3_aa: CASSRGHRDTDTQYF
cdr3_nt: TGCGCCAGCAGCCGCGGCCACAGGGACACAGATACGCAGTATTTT

v_call: TRBV7-9
d_call: .
cdr3_length: 15
j_call: TRBJ1-3
clone_size: .
cdr3_aa: CASSLAGSGGNTIYF
cdr3_nt: TGTGCCAGCAGCTTGGCGGGCAGCGGGGGAAACACCATATATTTT

v_call: TRBV9
d_call: .
cdr3_length: 15
j_call: TRBJ1-1
clone_size: .
cdr3_aa: CASSAPQGHGTEAFF
cdr3_nt: TGTGCCAGCAGCGCACCCCAGGGGCACGGCACTGAAGCTTTCTTT

v_call: TRBV18
d_call: TRBD2
cdr3_length: 18
j_call: TRBJ2-4
clone_size: .
cdr3_aa: CASSPSEAGALAKNIQYF
cdr3_nt: TGTGCCAGCTCACCAAGCGAAGCGGGGGCCCTAGCCAAAAACATTCAGTACTTC

v_call: TRBV5-4
d_call: TRBD2
cdr3_length: 16
j_call: TRBJ2-2
clone_size: .
cdr3_aa: CASRRAGGINTGELFF
cdr3_nt: TGTGCCTCCCGGCGAGCGGGGGGCATAAACACCGGGGAGCTGTTTTTT

v_call: TRBV2
d_call: .
cdr3_length: 14
j_call: TRBJ1-5
clone_size: once
cdr3_aa: CASSEAYGEQPQHF
cdr3_nt: TGTGCCAGCAGTGAAGCCTACGGGGAGCAGCCCCAGCATTTT

v_call: TRBV9
d_call: TRBD1
cdr3_length: 17
j_call: TRBJ1-1
clone_size: .
cdr3_aa: CASSVGAGTDINTEAFF
cdr3_nt: TGTGCCAGCAGCGTAGGGGCAGGGACAGATATAAACACTGAAGCTTTCTTT

v_call: TRBV5-1
d_call: TRBD2
cdr3_length: 17
j_call: TRBJ2-3
clone_size: .
cdr3_aa: CASSLAVTSGSTDTQYF
cdr3_nt: TGCGCCAGCAGCTTGGCCGTTACTAGCGGAAGCACAGATACGCAGTATTTT

v_call: TRBV28
d_call: TRBD1
cdr3_length: 14
j_call: TRBJ1-2
clone_size: .
cdr3_aa: CASSGETGTYGYTF
cdr3_nt: TGTGCCAGCAGTGGGGAGACAGGGACCTATGGCTACACCTTC

v_call: TRBV11-3
d_call: TRBD2
cdr3_length: 13
j_call: TRBJ2-3
clone_size: .
cdr3_aa: CASSLERGTGQYF
cdr3_nt: TGTGCCAGCAGCTTGGAGCGGGGGACCGGGCAGTATTTT

v_call: TRBV4-3
d_call: TRBD1
cdr3_length: 15
j_call: TRBJ1-4
clone_size: .
cdr3_aa: CASSQEGTANEKLFF
cdr3_nt: TGCGCCAGCAGCCAAGAGGGGACAGCTAATGAAAAACTGTTTTTT

v_call: TRBV28
d_call: .
cdr3_length: 13
j_call: TRBJ1-2
clone_size: .
cdr3_aa: CASSVGVAYGYTF
cdr3_nt: TGTGCCAGCAGTGTCGGGGTGGCCTATGGCTACACCTTC

v_call: TRBV4-2
d_call: TRBD2
cdr3_length: 16
j_call: TRBJ2-3
clone_size: .
cdr3_aa: CASSFGGSGGTDTQYF
cdr3_nt: TGTGCCAGCAGCTTTGGGGGGAGCGGGGGCACAGATACGCAGTATTTT

v_call: TRBV5-4
d_call: TRBD1
cdr3_length: 16
j_call: TRBJ1-2
clone_size: once
cdr3_aa: CASTDGQGWTNYGYTF
cdr3_nt: TGTGCCAGCACCGACGGACAGGGATGGACTAACTATGGCTACACCTTC

v_call: TRBV6-1
d_call: TRBD1
cdr3_length: 16
j_call: TRBJ2-7
clone_size: .
cdr3_aa: CASSEAGGQGIYEQYF
cdr3_nt: TGTGCCAGCAGTGAAGCGGGGGGACAGGGGATCTACGAGCAGTACTTC

v_call: TRBV7-2
d_call: TRBD2
cdr3_length: 16
j_call: TRBJ2-3
clone_size: .
cdr3_aa: CASSLVLSGGGDTQYF
cdr3_nt: TGTGCCAGCAGCTTAGTACTCAGCGGGGGGGGAGATACGCAGTATTTT

v_call: TRBV28
d_call: .
cdr3_length: 14
j_call: TRBJ1-2
clone_size: .
cdr3_aa: CASNRPPGSYGYTF
cdr3_nt: TGTGCCAGCAACCGCCCTCCAGGCTCCTATGGCTACACCTTC

v_call: TRBV5-6
d_call: .
cdr3_length: 13
j_call: TRBJ1-2
clone_size: .
cdr3_aa: CASSSDRHHGYTF
cdr3_nt: TGTGCCAGCAGTTCCGACAGGCACCATGGCTACACCTTC

v_call: TRBV7-3
d_call: TRBD2
cdr3_length: 18
j_call: TRBJ2-3
clone_size: .
cdr3_aa: CASSLRAGGWFSTDTQYF
cdr3_nt: TGTGCCAGCAGCTTACGTGCGGGGGGCTGGTTCTCCACAGATACGCAGTATTTT

v_call: TRBV7-2
d_call: TRBD1
cdr3_length: 19
j_call: TRBJ1-4
clone_size: .
cdr3_aa: CASSLLGTGGSDRFEKLFF
cdr3_nt: TGTGCCAGCAGCTTATTGGGGACAGGGGGCAGTGATCGATTTGAAAAACTGTTTTTT

v_call: TRBV6-5
d_call: .
cdr3_length: 13
j_call: TRBJ1-2
clone_size: .
cdr3_aa: CASSYSQGGGYTF
cdr3_nt: TGTGCCAGCAGTTACTCTCAGGGCGGCGGCTACACCTTC

v_call: TRBV7-9
d_call: TRBD2
cdr3_length: 15
j_call: TRBJ2-7
clone_size: .
cdr3_aa: CASSLRGGDSYEQYF
cdr3_nt: TGTGCCAGCAGCTTACGGGGAGGGGACTCCTACGAGCAGTACTTC

v_call: TRBV6-5
d_call: .
cdr3_length: 13
j_call: TRBJ2-3
clone_size: once
cdr3_aa: CASKIPSTDTQYF
cdr3_nt: TGTGCCAGCAAAATCCCTAGCACAGATACGCAGTATTTT

v_call: TRBV19
d_call: TRBD1
cdr3_length: 15
j_call: TRBJ2-4
clone_size: .
cdr3_aa: CASSIVRDRGNIQYF
cdr3_nt: TGTGCCAGTAGTATAGTCAGGGACAGGGGAAACATTCAGTACTTC

v_call: TRBV25-1
d_call: .
cdr3_length: 14
j_call: TRBJ1-2
clone_size: .
cdr3_aa: CASSREGLNYGYTF
cdr3_nt: TGTGCCAGCAGTCGAGAGGGTCTTAACTATGGCTACACCTTC

v_call: TRBV6-6
d_call: .
cdr3_length: 15
j_call: TRBJ2-3
clone_size: .
cdr3_aa: CASTVRGRSSDTQYF
cdr3_nt: TGTGCCAGCACCGTTAGGGGAAGGAGTTCAGATACGCAGTATTTT

v_call: TRBV11-2
d_call: TRBD1
cdr3_length: 15
j_call: TRBJ2-2
clone_size: few
cdr3_aa: CASRETGGNTGELFF
cdr3_nt: TGTGCCAGCAGGGAGACAGGGGGTAACACCGGGGAGCTGTTTTTT

v_call: TRBV21-1
d_call: .
cdr3_length: 13
j_call: TRBJ1-1
clone_size: .
cdr3_aa: CASSKGTGGRAFF
cdr3_nt: TGTGCCAGCAGCAAAGGGACAGGGGGCCGAGCTTTCTTT

v_call: TRBV9
d_call: TRBD1
cdr3_length: 15
j_call: TRBJ1-1
clone_size: .
cdr3_aa: CASSTQQGGHTEAFF
cdr3_nt: TGTGCCAGCAGCACCCAACAGGGGGGCCACACTGAAGCTTTCTTT